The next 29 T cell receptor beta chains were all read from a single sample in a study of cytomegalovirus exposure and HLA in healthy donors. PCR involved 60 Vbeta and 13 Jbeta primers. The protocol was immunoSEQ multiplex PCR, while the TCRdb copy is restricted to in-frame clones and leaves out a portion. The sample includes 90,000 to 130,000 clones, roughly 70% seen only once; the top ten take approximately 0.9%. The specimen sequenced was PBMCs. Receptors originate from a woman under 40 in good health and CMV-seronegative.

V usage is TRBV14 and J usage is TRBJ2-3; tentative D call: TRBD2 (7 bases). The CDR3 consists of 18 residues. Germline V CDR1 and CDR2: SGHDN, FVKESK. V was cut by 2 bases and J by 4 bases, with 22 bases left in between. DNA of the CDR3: TGTGCCAGCAGCCAAAAGGCGGGGGCACGGAAGGGACCAGATACGCAGTATTTT. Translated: CASSQKAGARKGPDTQYF. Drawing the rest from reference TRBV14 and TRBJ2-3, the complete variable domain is EAGVTQFPSHSVIEKGQTVTLRCDPISGHDNLYWYRRVMGKEIKFLLHFVKESKQDESGMPNNRFLAERTGGTYSTLKVQPAELEDSGVYFCASSQKAGARKGPDTQYFGPGTRLTVL.

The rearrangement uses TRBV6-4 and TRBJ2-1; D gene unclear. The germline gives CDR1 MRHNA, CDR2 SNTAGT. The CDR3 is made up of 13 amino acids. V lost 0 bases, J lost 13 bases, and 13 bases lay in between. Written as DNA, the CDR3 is TGTGCCAGCAGTGACTCGATCGAGGTTAAACAGTTCTTC. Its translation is CASSDSIEVKQFF.

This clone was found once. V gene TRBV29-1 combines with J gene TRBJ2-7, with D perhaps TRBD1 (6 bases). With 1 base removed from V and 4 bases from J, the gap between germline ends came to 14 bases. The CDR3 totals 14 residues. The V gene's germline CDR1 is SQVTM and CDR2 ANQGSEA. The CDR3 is CSVEGGPGSYEQYF. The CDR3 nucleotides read TGCAGCGTTGAAGGGGGGCCAGGATCTTACGAGCAGTACTTC.

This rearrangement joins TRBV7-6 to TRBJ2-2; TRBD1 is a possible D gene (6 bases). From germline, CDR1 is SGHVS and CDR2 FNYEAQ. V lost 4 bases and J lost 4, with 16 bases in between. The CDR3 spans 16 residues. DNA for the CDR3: TGTGCCAGCAGCTCTTCTTCAGGGGCTCGCACCGGGGAGCTGTTTTTT. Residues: CASSSSSGARTGELFF.

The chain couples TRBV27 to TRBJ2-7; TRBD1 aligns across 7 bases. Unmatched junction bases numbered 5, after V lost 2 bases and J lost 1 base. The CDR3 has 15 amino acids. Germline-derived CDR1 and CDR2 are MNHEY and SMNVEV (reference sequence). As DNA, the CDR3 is TGTGCCAGCAGTTTAGGGACAGCCTCTTCCTACGAGCAGTACTTC. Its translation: CASSLGTASSYEQYF.

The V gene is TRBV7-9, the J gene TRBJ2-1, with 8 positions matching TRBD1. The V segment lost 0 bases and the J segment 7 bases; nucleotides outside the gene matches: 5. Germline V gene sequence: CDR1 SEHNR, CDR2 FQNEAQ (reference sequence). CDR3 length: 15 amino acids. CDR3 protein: CASSLALGQANEQFF. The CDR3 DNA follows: TGTGCCAGCAGCTTAGCCTTGGGACAGGCAAATGAGCAGTTCTTC. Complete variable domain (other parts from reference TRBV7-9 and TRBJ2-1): DTGVSQNPRHKITKRGQNVTFRCDPISEHNRLYWYRQTLGQGPEFLTYFQNEAQLEKSRLLSDRFSAERPKGSFSTLEIQRTEQGDSAMYLCASSLALGQANEQFFGPGTRLTVL.

CDR3 sequence reads: CASSHETGSYEQYF. DNA of the CDR3: TGCGCCAGCAGCCACGAGACAGGAAGCTACGAGCAGTACTTC. V gene TRBV4-1 combines with J gene TRBJ2-7, with D maybe TRBD1 (6 bases). The CDR3 length is 14 residues. Trimming cost V 3 bases and J 3 bases, with 12 bases left between them. Germline V gives CDR1 MGHRA, CDR2 YSYEKL.

Written as DNA, the CDR3 is TGTGCCTGGAGTTCCGGGACACCGAATTCACCCCTCCACTTT. Its translation: CAWSSGTPNSPLHF. The chain combines TRBV30 with TRBJ1-6, with D possibly being TRBD1 (6 bases). From germline, CDR1 is GTSNPN and CDR2 SVGIG (reference sequence). CDR3 length: 14 residues. V was clipped by 2 bases and J by 7 bases, with 12 bases between them.

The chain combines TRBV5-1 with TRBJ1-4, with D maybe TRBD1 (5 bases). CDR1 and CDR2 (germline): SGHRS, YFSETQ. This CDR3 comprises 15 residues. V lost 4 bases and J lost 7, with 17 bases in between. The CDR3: CASSPGGNGGEKLFF. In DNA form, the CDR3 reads TGCGCCAGCAGCCCTGGGGGGAACGGGGGTGAAAAACTGTTTTTT.

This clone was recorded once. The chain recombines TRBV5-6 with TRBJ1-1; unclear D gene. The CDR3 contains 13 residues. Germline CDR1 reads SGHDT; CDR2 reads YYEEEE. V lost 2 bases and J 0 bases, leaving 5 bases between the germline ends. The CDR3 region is CASSFGLNTEAFF. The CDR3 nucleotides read TGTGCCAGCAGCTTCGGGTTGAACACTGAAGCTTTCTTT.

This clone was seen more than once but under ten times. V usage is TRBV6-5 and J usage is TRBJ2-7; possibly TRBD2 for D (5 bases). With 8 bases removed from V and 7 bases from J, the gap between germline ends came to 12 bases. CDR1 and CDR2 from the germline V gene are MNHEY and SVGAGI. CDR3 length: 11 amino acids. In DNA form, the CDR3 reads TGTGCCAGCTCTCGGGGAACGGAGCAGTACTTC. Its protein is CASSRGTEQYF.

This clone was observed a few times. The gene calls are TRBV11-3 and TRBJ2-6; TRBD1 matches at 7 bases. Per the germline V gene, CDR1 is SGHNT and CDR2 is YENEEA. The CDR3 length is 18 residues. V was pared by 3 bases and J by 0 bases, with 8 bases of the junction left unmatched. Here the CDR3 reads CASSFGTEEPSGANVLTF. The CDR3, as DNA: TGTGCCAGCAGCTTTGGGACAGAAGAACCCTCTGGGGCCAACGTCCTGACTTTC.

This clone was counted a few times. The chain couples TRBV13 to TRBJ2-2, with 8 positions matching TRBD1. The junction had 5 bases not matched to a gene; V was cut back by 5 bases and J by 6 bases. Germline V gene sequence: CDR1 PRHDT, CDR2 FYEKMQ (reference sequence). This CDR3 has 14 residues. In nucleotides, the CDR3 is TGTGCCAGCAGCGTTTCGACAGGGGCCGGGGAGCTGTTTTTT. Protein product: CASSVSTGAGELFF.

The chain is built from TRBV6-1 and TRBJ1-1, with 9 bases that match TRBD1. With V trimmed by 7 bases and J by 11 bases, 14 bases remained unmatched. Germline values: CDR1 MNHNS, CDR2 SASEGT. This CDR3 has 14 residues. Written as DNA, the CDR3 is TGTGCCAGCATAGAAAATACAGGGGGCCCCCCGGCTTTCTTT. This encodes CASIENTGGPPAFF.

The chain's CDR3 is CAWMGGDRAYYGYTF. The DNA for the CDR3 is TGTGCCTGGATGGGGGGGGACAGGGCGTACTATGGCTACACCTTC. The rearrangement joins TRBV30 to TRBJ1-2; 9 nucleotides agree with TRBD1. Trimming cost V 4 bases and J 3 bases; bases outside gene matches: 9. Germline V CDR1 and CDR2: GTSNPN, SVGIG (reference sequence). The CDR3 is 15 residues long.

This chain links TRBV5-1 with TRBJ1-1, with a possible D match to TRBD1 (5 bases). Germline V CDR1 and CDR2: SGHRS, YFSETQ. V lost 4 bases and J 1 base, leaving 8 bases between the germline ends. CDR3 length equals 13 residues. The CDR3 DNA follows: TGCGCCAGCAGCACAGGAACGAACACTGAAGCTTTCTTT. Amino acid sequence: CASSTGTNTEAFF.

The CDR3 is CASGPDVPGGRYF. DNA for the CDR3: TGTGCTAGTGGCCCCGATGTCCCCGGCGGGAGGTATTTT. The gene calls are TRBV12-5 and TRBJ2-3; TRBD2 aligns across 7 bases. The germline V gene encodes CDR1 LGHNT and CDR2 FRNRAP. CDR3 size: 13 residues. Unmatched junction bases numbered 14, after V lost 6 bases and J lost 14 bases.

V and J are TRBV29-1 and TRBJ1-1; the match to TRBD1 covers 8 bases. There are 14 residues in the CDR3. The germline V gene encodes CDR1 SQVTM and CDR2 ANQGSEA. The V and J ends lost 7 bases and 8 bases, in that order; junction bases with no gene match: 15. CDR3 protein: CSALKISGGEEAFF. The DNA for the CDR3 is TGCAGCGCGCTTAAAATCTCAGGGGGCGAAGAAGCTTTCTTT.

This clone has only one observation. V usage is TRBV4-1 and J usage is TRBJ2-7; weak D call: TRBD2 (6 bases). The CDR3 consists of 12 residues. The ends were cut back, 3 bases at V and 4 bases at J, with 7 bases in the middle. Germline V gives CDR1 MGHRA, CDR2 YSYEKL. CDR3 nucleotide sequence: TGCGCCAGCAGCCACGGGGGATACGAGCAGTACTTC. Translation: CASSHGGYEQYF.

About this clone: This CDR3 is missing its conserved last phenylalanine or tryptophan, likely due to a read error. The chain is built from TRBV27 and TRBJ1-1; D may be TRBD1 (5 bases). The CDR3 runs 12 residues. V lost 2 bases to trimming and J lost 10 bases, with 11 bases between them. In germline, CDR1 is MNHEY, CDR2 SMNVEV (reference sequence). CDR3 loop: CASSLAREGAFL. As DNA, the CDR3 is TGTGCCAGCAGTTTAGCCAGGGAGGGAGCTTTCCTT.

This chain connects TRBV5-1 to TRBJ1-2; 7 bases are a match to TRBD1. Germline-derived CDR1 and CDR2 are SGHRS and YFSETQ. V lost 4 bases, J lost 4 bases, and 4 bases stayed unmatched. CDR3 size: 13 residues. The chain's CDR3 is CASSADRLYGYTF. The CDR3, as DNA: TGCGCCAGCAGCGCGGACAGGCTCTATGGCTACACCTTC.

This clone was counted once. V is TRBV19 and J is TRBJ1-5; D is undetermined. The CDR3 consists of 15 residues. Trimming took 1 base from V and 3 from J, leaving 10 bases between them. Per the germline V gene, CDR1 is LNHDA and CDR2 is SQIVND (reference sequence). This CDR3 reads CASSIVRSVNQPQHF. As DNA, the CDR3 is TGTGCCAGTAGTATAGTGAGGTCCGTCAATCAGCCCCAGCATTTT.

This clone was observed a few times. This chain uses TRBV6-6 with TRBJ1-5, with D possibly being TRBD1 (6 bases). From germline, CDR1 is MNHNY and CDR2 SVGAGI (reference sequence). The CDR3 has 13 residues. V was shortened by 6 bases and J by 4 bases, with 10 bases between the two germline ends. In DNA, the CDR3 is TGTGCCAGCAGCCTCGACAGGAATCAGCCCCAGCATTTT. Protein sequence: CASSLDRNQPQHF.

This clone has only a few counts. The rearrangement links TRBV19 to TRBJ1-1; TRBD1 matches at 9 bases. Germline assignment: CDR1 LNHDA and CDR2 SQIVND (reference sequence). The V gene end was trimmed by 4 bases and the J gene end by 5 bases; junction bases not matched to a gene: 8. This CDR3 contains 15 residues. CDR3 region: CASSTDDRGWTEAFF. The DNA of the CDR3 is TGTGCCAGTAGTACCGACGACAGGGGGTGGACTGAAGCTTTCTTT. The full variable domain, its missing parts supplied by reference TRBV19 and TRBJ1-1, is DGGITQSPKYLFRKEGQNVTLSCEQNLNHDAMYWYRQDPGQGLRLIYYSQIVNDFQKGDIAEGYSVSREKKESFPLTVTSAQKNPTAFYLCASSTDDRGWTEAFFGQGTRLTVV.

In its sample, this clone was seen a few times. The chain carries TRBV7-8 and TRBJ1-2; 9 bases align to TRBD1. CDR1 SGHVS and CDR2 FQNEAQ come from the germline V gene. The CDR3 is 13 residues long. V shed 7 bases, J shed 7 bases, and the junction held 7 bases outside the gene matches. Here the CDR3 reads CASTPGTGSGYTF. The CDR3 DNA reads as TGTGCCAGCACCCCGGGGACAGGGTCTGGCTACACCTTC.

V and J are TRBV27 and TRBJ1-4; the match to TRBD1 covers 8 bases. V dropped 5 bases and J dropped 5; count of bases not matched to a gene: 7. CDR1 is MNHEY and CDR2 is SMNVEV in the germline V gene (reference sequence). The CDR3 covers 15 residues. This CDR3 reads CASSEPGTGNEKLFF. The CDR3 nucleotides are TGTGCCAGCAGTGAGCCCGGGACAGGAAATGAAAAACTGTTTTTT.

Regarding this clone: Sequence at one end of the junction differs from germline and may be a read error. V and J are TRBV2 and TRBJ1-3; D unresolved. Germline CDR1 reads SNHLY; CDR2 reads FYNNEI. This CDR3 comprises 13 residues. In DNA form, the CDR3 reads TGTGCCAGCAGGGAAGGTTTTGTAGACACCATATATTTT. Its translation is CASREGFVDTIYF. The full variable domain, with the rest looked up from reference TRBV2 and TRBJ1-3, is EPEVTQTPSHQVTQMGQEVILRCVPISNHLYFYWYRQILGQKVEFLVSFYNNEISEKSEIFDDQFSVERPDGSNFTLKIRSTKLEDSAMYFCASREGFVDTIYFGEGSWLTVV.

Here the CDR3 reads CASSQAGDGSYGYTF. As DNA, the CDR3 is TGCGCCAGCAGCCAAGCGGGTGACGGTTCCTATGGCTACACCTTC. The chain recombines TRBV4-1 with TRBJ1-2, with D uncertain. Looked up from germline, CDR1 is MGHRA and CDR2 is YSYEKL. V was trimmed by 1 base and J by 4 bases, leaving 13 bases between them. CDR3 length equals 15 residues.

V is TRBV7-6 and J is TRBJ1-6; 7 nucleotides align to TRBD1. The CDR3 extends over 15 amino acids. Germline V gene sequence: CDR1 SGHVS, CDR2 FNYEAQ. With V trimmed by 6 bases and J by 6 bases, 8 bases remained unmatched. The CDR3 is CASSQGDLFNSPLHF. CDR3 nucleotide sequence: TGTGCCAGCAGTCAGGGGGATCTTTTTAATTCACCCCTCCACTTT.